Presented here are 17 T cell receptor beta chains from one specimen sequenced in a study of cytomegalovirus exposure and HLA in healthy donors. It was with 60 Vbeta and 13 Jbeta primers that the PCR ran. Repertoires were generated with immunoSEQ multiplex PCR, while TCRdb's copy carries only in-frame clones and drops some. The table shows around 150,000 clones, with 80% to 90% occurring only once. Input material: PBMCs. Receptors originate from a young woman in good health and CMV-seronegative.

The chain has TRBV19 and TRBJ1-5, with D perhaps matching TRBD1 (6 bases). Germline V gives CDR1 LNHDA, CDR2 SQIVND (reference sequence). V was pared by 3 bases and J by 9 bases, with 18 bases between. The CDR3 has 15 amino acids. The CDR3 region is CASSIQGQPWAPQHF. DNA of the CDR3: TGTGCCAGTAGTATCCAAGGACAGCCTTGGGCGCCCCAGCATTTT. The variable domain in full, with the rest retrieved from reference TRBV19 and TRBJ1-5, is DGGITQSPKYLFRKEGQNVTLSCEQNLNHDAMYWYRQDPGQGLRLIYYSQIVNDFQKGDIAEGYSVSREKKESFPLTVTSAQKNPTAFYLCASSIQGQPWAPQHFGDGTRLSIL.

The rearrangement joins TRBV18 to TRBJ2-2; 9 bases are a match to TRBD1. Per the germline V gene, CDR1 is KGHSH and CDR2 is LQKENI. The CDR3 is 15 residues long. V lost 3 bases, J lost 7 bases, and 6 bases stayed unmatched. The CDR3 region has the DNA TGTGCCAGCTCACCGGGACAGGGACCTCACGGGGAGCTGTTTTTT. Translated: CASSPGQGPHGELFF.

In its sample, this clone was seen a few times. The rearrangement joins TRBV15 to TRBJ2-1, with 8 bases fitting TRBD2. The J segment lost 16 bases and the V segment lost 4 bases, leaving 9 bases of the junction unmatched. From germline, CDR1 is LNHNV and CDR2 YYDKDF (reference sequence). This CDR3 comprises 12 residues. The CDR3, as DNA: TGTGCCACCAGCACCGTGAGCGGGAGTCCCTTCTTC. Protein sequence: CATSTVSGSPFF.

The chain has TRBV5-1 and TRBJ2-1; 10 positions agree with TRBD2. CDR3 length: 16 residues. V was clipped by 4 bases and J by 6 bases; unmatched bases: 10. The germline V gene encodes CDR1 SGHRS and CDR2 YFSETQ. The CDR3 region is CASSTATSGFPNEQFF. CDR3 DNA sequence: TGCGCCAGCAGCACAGCGACTAGCGGGTTCCCCAATGAGCAGTTCTTC.

The chain couples TRBV15 to TRBJ1-2, with TRBD1 matching 9 bases. V lost 2 bases and J lost 7; bases outside the gene matches: 5. Per germline, CDR1 LNHNV and CDR2 YYDKDF (reference sequence). This CDR3 is 14 amino acids long. This CDR3 reads CATSRSGQGTGYTF. In DNA form, the CDR3 reads TGTGCCACCAGCAGATCCGGACAGGGGACTGGCTACACCTTC.

Here the CDR3 reads CASILEGGHEQYF. In nucleotides, the CDR3 is TGTGCCAGTATCTTGGAGGGGGGGCACGAGCAGTACTTC. The V call is TRBV2, the J call TRBJ2-7; D perhaps matches TRBD2 (7 bases). Trimming took 9 bases from V and 5 from J, leaving 17 bases between them. CDR3 size: 13 residues. Germline V gene lookup returns CDR1 SNHLY and CDR2 FYNNEI.

V and J are TRBV6-5 and TRBJ2-1, with a possible D match to TRBD1 (6 bases). V was cut by 7 bases and J by 13 bases, with 14 bases left in between. The germline V gene has CDR1 MNHEY and CDR2 SVGAGI. The CDR3 length is 11 residues. The CDR3 loop is CASIMGADQFF. CDR3 DNA sequence: TGTGCCAGCATCATGGGGGCAGATCAGTTCTTC.

The rearrangement uses TRBV10-3 and TRBJ2-5; the D gene is possibly TRBD2 (6 bases). The J call may be mistaken, given a closer DNA end match to TRBJ2-7. The length of the CDR3 is 12 residues. Germline V CDR1 and CDR2: ENHRY, SYGVKD. The DNA of the CDR3 is TGTGCCACGTCAGCGGGCCTCTACGAGCAGTACTTC. It yields the protein CATSAGLYEQYF.

The J gene is TRBJ1-6, the V gene TRBV27, with D maybe TRBD1 (5 bases). The germline V and J ends were trimmed by 6 bases and 3 bases, with 21 bases remaining between them. Germline V gives CDR1 MNHEY, CDR2 SMNVEV (reference sequence). CDR3 length: 18 residues. The CDR3 sequence is CASSIRGVGELYNSPLHF. The DNA of the CDR3 is TGTGCCAGCAGCATCCGGGGGGTGGGGGAACTCTATAATTCACCCCTCCACTTT.

The chain carries TRBV7-4 and TRBJ1-1; 8 bases line up with TRBD1. The CDR3 loop spans 16 amino acids. Germline CDR1 SGHVT, CDR2 SQSDAQ. The trim removed 5 bases at V and 0 bases at J, leaving 8 bases unmatched. The CDR3 here is CASSRSTGGLNTEAFF. The CDR3 DNA reads TGTGCCAGCAGCAGAAGTACAGGGGGTTTGAACACTGAAGCTTTCTTT.

J is TRBJ2-1 and V is TRBV10-2; 9 bases map to TRBD2. The CDR3 sequence is 14 residues long. CDR1 is WSHSY and CDR2 is SAAADI in the germline V gene. V lost 7 bases to trimming and J lost 5 bases; unmatched junction nucleotides: 6. The DNA of the CDR3 is TGCGCCAGCAAGGGCGGGAGGGTTGACAATGAGCAGTTCTTC. This gives the protein CASKGGRVDNEQFF.

The chain couples TRBV19 to TRBJ1-1; no firm D call. The germline gives CDR1 LNHDA, CDR2 SQIVND (reference sequence). Trimming pared 1 base from V and 1 base from J, leaving 10 bases between. The CDR3 runs 15 residues. CDR3 loop: CASSIGMAWNTEAFF. DNA of the CDR3: TGTGCCAGTAGTATAGGAATGGCCTGGAACACTGAAGCTTTCTTT.

The chain joins TRBV15 to TRBJ2-2; TRBD1 aligns across 10 bases. Germline CDR1 reads LNHNV; CDR2 reads YYDKDF (reference sequence). The CDR3 is 16 residues long. V trimming: 0 bases; J trimming: 6 bases; junction bases outside the gene matches: 4. CDR3 in amino acids: CATSREDRGLPGELFF. The CDR3 coding sequence is TGTGCCACCAGCAGAGAAGACAGGGGGCTTCCCGGGGAGCTGTTTTTT.

Comments on this clone: A junction end diverges from the germline sequence, so it may reflect a read error. The chain combines TRBV7-9 with TRBJ2-5; maybe TRBD1 (6 bases). The germline CDR1 and CDR2 sequences are SEHNR and FQNEAQ (reference sequence). The CDR3 is 12 amino acids. The CDR3 nucleotides are TGTTCCAGCAGCCGACGAGAAGAGGGGGAGTACTTC. Translated: CSSSRREEGEYF.

V and J are TRBV7-9 and TRBJ1-4; D possibly corresponds to TRBD1 (6 bases). V shed 5 bases and J shed 3 bases, with 13 bases lying between them. Germline V gene data show CDR1 as SEHNR and CDR2 as FQNEAQ (reference sequence). The CDR3 extends over 15 amino acids. CDR3 loop: CASSPGVAANEKLFF. As DNA, the CDR3 is TGTGCCAGCAGCCCAGGGGTGGCAGCTAATGAAAAACTGTTTTTT.

The J gene is TRBJ2-7, the V gene TRBV4-2; D is perhaps TRBD2 (6 bases). Germline CDR1 is LGHNA and CDR2 is YNFKEQ. Trimming removed 3 bases from V and 0 bases from J, with 12 bases in between. The CDR3 is 15 residues long. CDR3 nucleotide sequence: TGTGCCAGCAGCCAGGAATCCGGGAGCTCCTACGAGCAGTACTTC. This encodes CASSQESGSSYEQYF.

V usage is TRBV9 and J usage is TRBJ2-7, with D perhaps matching TRBD2 (5 bases). The V end lost 4 bases, the J end lost 3 bases, and 17 bases lay between the germline ends. The CDR3 runs 15 residues. Germline CDR1 reads SGDLS; CDR2 reads YYNGEE. The CDR3 region has the DNA TGTGCCAGCAGCCGCCAAGCTAGCAGGAGCTACGAGCAGTACTTC. Residues: CASSRQASRSYEQYF. Using reference TRBV9 and TRBJ2-7 for the parts outside the CDR3, the full variable domain is DSGVTQTPKHLITATGQRVTLRCSPRSGDLSVYWYQQSLDQGLQFLIQYYNGEERAKGNILERFSAQQFPDLHSELNLSSLELGDSALYFCASSRQASRSYEQYFGPGTRLTVT.